This T cell receptor (beta chain) was sequenced for a study of STAT5B mutations in CD4+ large granular lymphocyte leukemia. Study findings and constraints: No patients shared main leukemic clonotypes, though less than 30% appeared at low frequency elsewhere.

The repertoire was sequenced with immunoSEQ multiplex PCR; TCRdb's copy has only in-frame clones and lacks some. Of under 40,000 clones in the sample, around 73% were seen once. This clone occurred a few times. Its antigen is not known. CDR1 and CDR2 (germline): SNHLY, FYNNEI. Trimming pared 4 bases from V and 3 bases from J, leaving 12 bases between. CDR3 length: 14 amino acids. The TCR sequence derives from a human donor in good health. The sample taken for sequencing was CD4+ T cells from blood buffy coats. The chain recombines TRBV2 with TRBJ1-1; D is unclear. This CDR3 reads CASSVRSTYTEAFF. In DNA, the CDR3 is TGTGCCAGCAGTGTTCGTTCGACTTACACTGAAGCTTTCTTT.